These 28 T cell receptor beta chains originate from one sample sequenced in a study of PD-L1 blockade in urothelial cancer. TCRdb keeps only in-frame clones here, not all; method: immunoSEQ multiplex PCR. The sample includes 100,000 to 150,000 clones, approximately 85% of them seen just once. Time point described: peripheral blood 6 weeks after treatment start. Sequenced material: PBMCs, taken around atezolizumab (anti-PD-L1) treatment. These receptors were collected from a man in his fifties or sixties with urothelial cancer.

This chain joins TRBV23-1 and TRBJ1-1; D is possibly TRBD1 (6 bases). TRBV23-1 has ORF status, its function being uncertain. CDR3 length: 17 residues. Trimming shortened V by 7 bases and J by 0 bases, and 21 bases separated the two germline ends. The CDR3 loop is CASNTGGRRTMNTEAFF. CDR3 sequence (DNA): TGCGCCAGCAACACCGGGGGGCGGAGGACGATGAACACTGAAGCTTTCTTT.

CDR3 in amino acids: CASSVGVDKNIQYF. As DNA, the CDR3 is TGTGCCAGCAGCGTAGGAGTTGACAAAAACATTCAGTACTTC. The rearrangement links TRBV9 to TRBJ2-4, with D unclear. The CDR3 consists of 14 residues. V gave up 0 bases and J gave up 3 bases, with 7 bases separating them. The germline gives CDR1 SGDLS, CDR2 YYNGEE.

CDR3 sequence reads: CASSFPPTAGGDNEQFF. In DNA, the CDR3 is TGTGCCAGCAGTTTCCCGCCGACGGCGGGAGGGGACAATGAGCAGTTCTTC. V and J are TRBV27 and TRBJ2-1; 9 positions match TRBD2. CDR3 length: 17 amino acids. The ends lost 3 bases at V and 5 bases at J; junction bases unmatched: 11. The germline V gene has CDR1 MNHEY and CDR2 SMNVEV (reference sequence).

There are a few counts of this clone. The CDR3 loop is CASSLVPGWNEQFF. The DNA for the CDR3 is TGTGCCAGCAGCTTAGTCCCAGGGTGGAATGAGCAGTTCTTC. The gene calls are TRBV11-2 and TRBJ2-1, with D possibly being TRBD1 (5 bases). The V and J ends lost 1 base and 7 bases respectively, with 11 bases between them. This CDR3 spans 14 amino acids. Germline V lookup: CDR1 SGHAT, CDR2 FQNNGV.

The chain employs TRBV27 and TRBJ2-6; D not certain. The CDR3 spans 10 residues. Germline-derived CDR1 and CDR2 are MNHEY and SMNVEV (reference sequence). V was trimmed by 11 bases and J by 11 bases, leaving 10 bases between them. As DNA, the CDR3 is TGTGCCGCTCGTCTACACGTCCTGACTTTC. This encodes CAARLHVLTF.

The chain employs TRBV10-1 and TRBJ2-7, with TRBD1 as a possible D gene (7 bases). Looked up from germline, CDR1 is WNHNN and CDR2 is SYGVQD (reference sequence). CDR3 length equals 14 residues. V lost 8 bases and J 4 bases, leaving 18 bases between the germline ends. The CDR3 protein is CASGLRRGHYEQYF. The CDR3 region has the DNA TGCGCCAGCGGACTCAGGAGGGGGCATTACGAGCAGTACTTC.

V gene TRBV7-2 combines with J gene TRBJ2-7; 10 bases map to TRBD2. The germline gives CDR1 SGHTA, CDR2 FQGNSA. This CDR3 has 14 amino acids. With V trimmed by 5 bases and J by 6 bases, 7 bases remained unmatched. CDR3 sequence (DNA): TGTGCCAGCAGCGAGTCGGGACTAGCGTTCGAGCAGTACTTC. Amino acid sequence: CASSESGLAFEQYF.

The rearrangement joins TRBV10-3 to TRBJ2-1; 9 bases align to TRBD2. The germline gives CDR1 ENHRY, CDR2 SYGVKD. CDR3 size: 15 residues. V was clipped by 7 bases and J by 6 bases; unmatched bases: 10. The CDR3: CAIKEREDRPNEQFF. CDR3 coding DNA: TGTGCCATCAAGGAGCGGGAGGACCGTCCCAATGAGCAGTTCTTC.

This chain joins TRBV14 and TRBJ2-5, with 14 bases aligning to TRBD2. CDR1 is SGHDN, CDR2 FVKESK, per germline. CDR3 length: 17 residues. V lost 1 base to trimming and J lost 5 bases; unmatched junction nucleotides: 6. This CDR3 reads CASSQGLAGGPAETQYF. In DNA, the CDR3 is TGTGCCAGCAGCCAAGGACTAGCGGGAGGGCCGGCTGAGACCCAGTACTTC.

This clone was seen more than once but under ten times. The rearrangement joins TRBV7-8 to TRBJ1-1; tentative D call: TRBD1 (6 bases). V was cut by 1 base and J by 6 bases, with 24 bases left in between. This CDR3 region has 18 residues. Germline lookup yields CDR1 SGHVS and CDR2 FQNEAQ. CDR3 bases: TGTGCCAGCAGCTTAGGGGGCCCTTCAGGGGATGTGGATCCTGAAGCTTTCTTT. It yields the protein CASSLGGPSGDVDPEAFF.

The chain couples TRBV6-5 to TRBJ2-3; possibly TRBD2 for D (6 bases). This CDR3 has 15 amino acids. Germline assignment: CDR1 MNHEY and CDR2 SVGAGI. V gave up 0 bases and J gave up 2 bases, with 9 bases separating them. CDR3: CASSYSRGHTDTQYF. The CDR3, as DNA: TGTGCCAGCAGTTACTCGCGGGGCCACACAGATACGCAGTATTTT.

The V call is TRBV5-1, the J call TRBJ1-4; tentatively, D is TRBD1 (6 bases). With 4 bases removed from V and 7 bases from J, the gap between germline ends came to 17 bases. Germline V lookup: CDR1 SGHRS, CDR2 YFSETQ. CDR3 length: 15 residues. The CDR3 spells CASSLQGIESEKLFF. In DNA, the CDR3 is TGCGCCAGCAGCCTACAGGGAATAGAATCTGAAAAACTGTTTTTT.

The rearrangement uses TRBV6-4 and TRBJ2-7; no definite D call. This CDR3 is built from 13 residues. The V gene lost 4 bases and the J gene lost 1 base, with 8 bases spanning the gap. The germline V gene encodes CDR1 MRHNA and CDR2 SNTAGT. CDR3 region: CASSGGGSYEQYF. As DNA, the CDR3 is TGTGCCAGCAGTGGCGGCGGATCCTACGAGCAGTACTTC.

The chain has TRBV7-9 and TRBJ2-3; maybe TRBD2 (5 bases). Trimming cost V 6 bases and J 0 bases, with 22 bases left between them. The CDR3 loop spans 18 amino acids. Germline values: CDR1 SEHNR, CDR2 FQNEAQ (reference sequence). Written as DNA, the CDR3 is TGTGCCAGCAGACGTGGACTGTACGCCAGTCCTAGCACAGATACGCAGTATTTT. Translating gives CASRRGLYASPSTDTQYF.

The chain links TRBV19 to TRBJ1-3; D is uncertain. The ends were cut back, 0 bases at V and 0 bases at J, with 9 bases in the middle. Germline V lookup: CDR1 LNHDA, CDR2 SQIVND (reference sequence). This CDR3 has 16 amino acids. CDR3: CASSIDGFSSGNTIYF. CDR3 coding DNA: TGTGCCAGTAGTATAGATGGCTTTTCCTCTGGAAACACCATATATTTT.

V and J are TRBV19 and TRBJ1-1; maybe TRBD1 (5 bases). The CDR3 length is 15 residues. V lost 4 bases and J lost 2, with 14 bases in between. Germline V gene sequence: CDR1 LNHDA, CDR2 SQIVND (reference sequence). The CDR3 protein is CASSNRTGGNTEAFF. In DNA form, the CDR3 reads TGTGCCAGTAGTAACCGGACGGGGGGAAACACTGAAGCTTTCTTT.

This clone was seen a single time. The V and J genes are TRBV7-9 and TRBJ2-5, with 10 bases fitting TRBD2. The CDR3 is 16 residues long. V lost 4 bases and J lost 2; bases outside the gene matches: 7. Germline V lookup: CDR1 SEHNR, CDR2 FQNEAQ (reference sequence). CDR3 bases: TGTGCCAGCAGCTATCCAGCGGGAGGGCTTCAAGAGACCCAGTACTTC. As protein: CASSYPAGGLQETQYF.

This clone was recorded a few times. This rearrangement joins TRBV11-2 to TRBJ2-7; 7 positions match TRBD1. The CDR3 extends over 15 amino acids. Looked up from germline, CDR1 is SGHAT and CDR2 is FQNNGV. The trim removed 5 bases at V and 0 bases at J, leaving 7 bases unmatched. The CDR3 nucleotides are TGTGCCAGCAGCATTGGACAGGTGAGCTCCTACGAGCAGTACTTC. It yields the protein CASSIGQVSSYEQYF.

The chain employs TRBV30 and TRBJ1-1, with 8 bases aligning to TRBD1. Unmatched junction bases numbered 12, after V lost 5 bases and J lost 1 base. Germline V gene lookup returns CDR1 GTSNPN and CDR2 SVGIG (reference sequence). The CDR3 has 16 residues. CDR3: CAWLTADRATNTEAFF. CDR3 coding DNA: TGTGCCTGGTTAACAGCGGACAGGGCAACGAACACTGAAGCTTTCTTT.

The chain links TRBV5-1 to TRBJ2-2; 8 bases are shared with TRBD2. The CDR3 sequence is 16 residues long. V was clipped by 2 bases and J by 6 bases; unmatched bases: 9. Germline CDR1 reads SGHRS; CDR2 reads YFSETQ. DNA of the CDR3: TGCGCCAGCAGCTTTATTGGGTCTAGCGGGTCCGGGGAGCTGTTTTTT. This encodes CASSFIGSSGSGELFF. Variable domain in full (rest from reference TRBV5-1 and TRBJ2-2): KAGVTQTPRYLIKTRGQQVTLSCSPISGHRSVSWYQQTPGQGLQFLFEYFSETQRNKGNFPGRFSGRQFSNSRSEMNVSTLELGDSALYLCASSFIGSSGSGELFFGEGSRLTVL.

CDR3: CASTLRRSARVMNTEAFF. The CDR3 DNA reads TGTGCCAGCACCCTCAGACGCAGCGCGAGGGTAATGAACACTGAAGCTTTCTTT. V gene TRBV5-5 combines with J gene TRBJ1-1; no clear D. The CDR3 runs to 18 residues. Looked up from germline, CDR1 is SGHKS and CDR2 is YYEKEE (reference sequence). V was pared by 6 bases and J by 0 bases, with 24 bases between.

Details on this clone: Mismatch with germline at one junction end may stem from a read error. The chain employs TRBV7-7 and TRBJ2-5; 7 bases align to TRBD1. Germline V lookup: CDR1 SSHAT, CDR2 FNYEAQ (reference sequence). CDR3 length: 14 residues. The CDR3 DNA sequence: TGTGCTAGCAGCCCGGGACAGTTAAAAGAGACCCAGTACTTC. It translates to CASSPGQLKETQYF.

This clone was recorded only once. The rearrangement uses TRBV5-1 and TRBJ2-3; possible D gene TRBD2, 6 bases. CDR3 length: 17 residues. The germline CDR1 and CDR2 sequences are SGHRS and YFSETQ. V dropped 0 bases and J dropped 2 bases, with 16 bases sitting between them. The DNA for the CDR3 is TGCGCCAGCAGCTTGGTAACGGGCGGGACTCTCACAGATACGCAGTATTTT. This codes for CASSLVTGGTLTDTQYF.

The chain uses TRBV5-1 and TRBJ2-3; D is ambiguous. Looked up from germline, CDR1 is SGHRS and CDR2 is YFSETQ. CDR3 length equals 15 residues. The V end was cut by 4 bases, the J end by 2 bases, with 14 bases between. CDR3 loop: CASSAADQPTDTQYF. CDR3 bases: TGCGCCAGCAGCGCGGCGGATCAACCCACAGATACGCAGTATTTT. The complete variable domain, with remaining parts taken from reference TRBV5-1 and TRBJ2-3, reads KAGVTQTPRYLIKTRGQQVTLSCSPISGHRSVSWYQQTPGQGLQFLFEYFSETQRNKGNFPGRFSGRQFSNSRSEMNVSTLELGDSALYLCASSAADQPTDTQYFGPGTRLTVL.

This chain links TRBV11-2 with TRBJ1-1; unclear D gene. The CDR3 sequence is 12 residues long. V lost 5 bases and J lost 0, with 4 bases in between. Germline CDR1 SGHAT, CDR2 FQNNGV. The CDR3 spells CASSRLNTEAFF. The CDR3 DNA follows: TGTGCCAGCAGCCGGTTGAACACTGAAGCTTTCTTT. Filled out from reference TRBV11-2 and TRBJ1-1, the complete variable domain reads EAGVAQSPRYKIIEKRQSVAFWCNPISGHATLYWYQQILGQGPKLLIQFQNNGVVDDSQLPKDRFSAERLKGVDSTLKIQPAKLEDSAVYLCASSRLNTEAFFGQGTRLTVV.

The gene calls are TRBV29-1 and TRBJ1-5; 8 bases are a match to TRBD1. The CDR3 consists of 14 residues. Germline V gene lookup returns CDR1 SQVTM and CDR2 ANQGSEA. V lost 7 bases, J lost 0 bases, and 5 bases stayed unmatched. The CDR3, as DNA: TGCAGCGCCCAGACAGGGGATAGCAATCAGCCCCAGCATTTT. This translates into CSAQTGDSNQPQHF.

This clone is a singleton in its sample. The V gene is TRBV5-6, the J gene TRBJ2-5; tentatively, D is TRBD1 (5 bases). Germline V gene data show CDR1 as SGHDT and CDR2 as YYEEEE. CDR3 length: 13 amino acids. V lost 4 bases and J lost 5, with 12 bases in between. The CDR3 bases are TGTGCCAGCAGCGCAATTAGGGGCGAGACCCAGTACTTC. Amino acids: CASSAIRGETQYF.

The chain is built from TRBV28 and TRBJ1-1, with D perhaps matching TRBD1 (5 bases). The CDR3 runs to 12 residues. Germline V lookup: CDR1 MDHEN, CDR2 SYDVKM. The V end was cut by 6 bases, the J end by 10 bases, with 15 bases between. CDR3 loop: CASRPGGTGAFF. DNA of the CDR3: TGTGCCAGCAGGCCTGGGGGGACGGGAGCTTTCTTT.